The rows below give T cell receptor beta chains drawn from one sample of a study of T cells in Graves' hyperthyroidism and ophthalmopathy. TCRdb redid the calling of the multiplex PCR reads with MiXCR, one entry per CDR3 protein. Altogether approximately 600,000 distinct CDR3 sequences are present, 16% being singletons, with the ten largest covering 3.8%. Sequenced material: blood. These receptors were taken from a woman aged 25 to 39 with Graves' hyperthyroidism. Each CDR3 is given with its conserved first and last residue. The D gene is left open where the match is weak. Size is stated for part of the rows, as once, few or many counts, or as a class when the clone is expanded.

few,-,TRBV4-1,TRBJ1-4,TGCGCCAGCAGCCAAGATCCAGGCCTTAATGAAAAACTGTTTTTT,CASSQDPGLNEKLFF
many,TRBD2,TRBV12-5,TRBJ2-3,TGTGCTAGTGGGTTGACGGGACTAGCGGGAGGAAACGCAGATACGCAGTATTTT,CASGLTGLAGGNADTQYF
few,-,TRBV18,TRBJ2-1,TGTGCCAGCTCACCAGGGGCAGGTTCTTATCCCAATGAGCAGTTCTTC,CASSPGAGSYPNEQFF
-,TRBD2,TRBV11-3,TRBJ2-1,TGTGCCAGCAGCCAGGAGGTGGGGCGGGAGGGTAGCTCCTACAATGAGCAGTTCTTC,CASSQEVGREGSSYNEQFF
-,TRBD1,TRBV28,TRBJ1-1,TGTGCCAGCAGAACCTCCGGGACAGTCAACACTGAAGCTTTCTTT,CASRTSGTVNTEAFF
many,TRBD1,TRBV6-1,TRBJ2-7,TGTGCCAGCTGGGACAGCTCCTACGAGCAGTACTTC,CASWDSSYEQYF
-,TRBD2,TRBV5-1,TRBJ2-3,TGCGCCAGCAGCACCGGGACTAGCGGGAGTCGGGCAGATACGCAGTATTTT,CASSTGTSGSRADTQYF
many,-,TRBV27,TRBJ2-3,TGTGCCAGCAGTATCTTTTCGGGAACAGATACGCAGTATTTT,CASSIFSGTDTQYF
many,-,TRBV29-1,TRBJ2-1,TGCAGCGCCGAAAGTGGGCGGGTGGGCAATGAGCAGTTCTTC,CSAESGRVGNEQFF
-,TRBD1,TRBV27,TRBJ2-1,TGTGCCAGCAGTTCCGGGACAGCTCATCCCAATGAGCAGTTCTTC,CASSSGTAHPNEQFF
many,-,TRBV30,TRBJ1-1,TGTGCCTGGAGTAATGACAGTGATGCTGAAGCTTTCTTT,CAWSNDSDAEAFF
once,-,TRBV7-9,TRBJ2-2,TGTGCCAGCAGCTTAGGAGTTGGGGGTTACACCGGGGAGCTGTTTTTT,CASSLGVGGYTGELFF
-,-,TRBV15,TRBJ1-4,TGTGCCACCAGCAGAGATATTAGACAGTTATTTGCAACTAATGAAAAACTGTTTTTT,CATSRDIRQLFATNEKLFF
many,TRBD2,TRBV7-2,TRBJ2-7,TGTGCCAGCAGCCCCTTAGGGCTAGCGGGATACGAGCAGTACTTC,CASSPLGLAGYEQYF
few,-,TRBV9,TRBJ2-4,TGTGCCAGCAGCGTAGAGGCTAGCCACATTCAGTACTTC,CASSVEASHIQYF
many,TRBD2,TRBV28,TRBJ2-1,TGTGCCAGCAGGCAACTAGCGGGAAAGGAGGATGAGCAGTTCTTC,CASRQLAGKEDEQFF
few,-,TRBV7-6,TRBJ1-5,TGTGCCAGCAGCGAGGGACACGGCCGTAATCAGCCCCAGCATTTT,CASSEGHGRNQPQHF
many,TRBD1,TRBV7-8,TRBJ2-7,TGTGCCAGCAGCTTAGCGGTCAGGGGGCTAAACGAGCAGTACTTC,CASSLAVRGLNEQYF
-,TRBD2,TRBV19,TRBJ2-7,TGTGCCAGTAGTATTCGGGGTGGGCGGGAGTCCGAGCAGTACTTC,CASSIRGGRESEQYF
-,-,TRBV28,TRBJ1-3,TGTGCCAGCAGTTCCGGGTTTCGAAACACCATATATTTT,CASSSGFRNTIYF
few,TRBD2,TRBV9,TRBJ2-1,TGTGCCAGCAGCGTCGGGACTAGTATTCACAATGAGCAGTTCTTC,CASSVGTSIHNEQFF
many,-,TRBV12-5,TRBJ1-1,TGTGCTAGTGGTTTAACGTGGGCCGATGTTATGAACACTGAAGCTTTCTTT,CASGLTWADVMNTEAFF
many,-,TRBV14,TRBJ1-2,TGTGCCAGCAGCCAAGGTCTGGGCTATGGCTACACCTTC,CASSQGLGYGYTF
many,-,TRBV13,TRBJ1-1,TGTGCCAGCAGCCACGAGGTGACTGAAGCTTTCTTT,CASSHEVTEAFF
many,-,TRBV12-3/TRBV12-4,TRBJ1-1,TGTGCCAGCAGTACGGAGGGACGGAACACTGAAGCTTTCTTT,CASSTEGRNTEAFF
many,-,TRBV30,TRBJ2-7,TGTGCCTGGAAAGGGGATAGCTCCTACGAGCAGTACTTC,CAWKGDSSYEQYF
-,TRBD2,TRBV3-1,TRBJ2-1,TGTGCCAGCAGCCAAGATCGGGGACTAGCGGGAGGTAGCGGTGAGCAGTTCTTC,CASSQDRGLAGGSGEQFF
-,TRBD2,TRBV6-2/TRBV6-3,TRBJ2-4,TGTGCCAGCAGGCCGACTAGCGGGATATCCAAAAACATTCAGTACTTC,CASRPTSGISKNIQYF
many,-,TRBV20-1,TRBJ1-1,TGCAGTGCCTCGGGACAAAAAGGCTGGGACACTGAAGCTTTCTTT,CSASGQKGWDTEAFF
few,-,TRBV7-2,TRBJ2-3,TGTGCCAGCAGCCTAACTGACCTTGATCCGCAGTATTTT,CASSLTDLDPQYF
many,TRBD2,TRBV7-2,TRBJ2-3,TGTGCCAGCAGCCCGAAGCGGGAGTCGGCAGATACGCAGTATTTT,CASSPKRESADTQYF
few,-,TRBV5-1,TRBJ2-5,TGCGCCAGCTGGGAAAGGGGTCAAAAGACCCAGTACTTC,CASWERGQKTQYF
few,-,TRBV28,TRBJ2-2,TGTGCCAGCAGAACATATAATGACCCAACCGGGGAGCTGTTTTTT,CASRTYNDPTGELFF
-,TRBD2,TRBV5-1,TRBJ2-5,TGCGCCAGCAGCTTCGGACTAGCGCTCCAAGAGACCCAGTACTTC,CASSFGLALQETQYF
few,TRBD1,TRBV3-1,TRBJ2-2,TGTGCCAGCAGCCCCGGGACAGGGGGCGGTACCGGGGAGCTGTTTTTT,CASSPGTGGGTGELFF
-,TRBD1,TRBV6-2/TRBV6-3,TRBJ1-1,TGTGCCAGCTCACCGGCGACCGACAGGGTGAACACTGAAGCTTTCTTT,CASSPATDRVNTEAFF
-,-,TRBV18,TRBJ1-5,TGTGCCAGCTCACCAATGGCGTCGGGGGCTTCTCATCAGCCCCAGCATTTT,CASSPMASGASHQPQHF
few,-,TRBV20-1,TRBJ1-1,TGCAGTGCTAGAGGCGGTCGGGACGGATTATCGACTGAAGCTTTCTTT,CSARGGRDGLSTEAFF
-,TRBD2,TRBV30,TRBJ2-5,TGTGCCTGGAGGCGGGAGAGATTAGAGACCCAGTACTTC,CAWRRERLETQYF
many,TRBD1,TRBV18,TRBJ2-5,TGTGCCAGCTCACCACACAGGGGGAGTGGAGAGACCCAGTACTTC,CASSPHRGSGETQYF
-,-,TRBV2,TRBJ1-5,TGTGCCAGCAGTGAAGGGGAGGGATATTTTCAGCCCCAGCATTTT,CASSEGEGYFQPQHF
-,-,TRBV3-1,TRBJ2-1,TGTGCCAGCAGCCAAGACTTTTCCACCTACAATGAGCAGTTCTTC,CASSQDFSTYNEQFF
-,TRBD1,TRBV4-3,TRBJ2-1,TGCGCCAGCAGCCAAGATCAAAGGACAGGGGGGCATGAGCAGTTCTTC,CASSQDQRTGGHEQFF
once,-,TRBV19,TRBJ1-5,TGTGCCAGTAGTATTCAATACCGGGGGCCGAATCAGCCCCAGCATTTT,CASSIQYRGPNQPQHF